This T cell receptor (beta chain) comes out of a study of blood T cell repertoires in COVID-19. Study-wide context: There were acute and convalescent COVID-19 samples, and they came from the United States, Italy and Spain. The cDNA or gDNA used as material had been derived from T cells, B-cell-depleted T cells, or PBMCs.

Authors' analysis steps: Researchers report that nucleated cell counts were estimated from reference gene primer amplification. This table comes from immunoSEQ multiplex PCR, and its TCRdb copy is limited to in-frame clones, with some not included. The V and J calls and clone size come from that table; D and trimming were worked out from the DNA. The sample yields fewer than 500,000 clones, about 90% seen once. The Seattle patients joined while their infection was active and were tracked longitudinally afterward. Losses at the gene ends were 7 bases for V and 0 bases for J; bases not matched to a gene: 5. CDR1 and CDR2 from the germline V gene are LNHNV and YYDKDF (reference sequence). The CDR3 runs 15 residues.

The chain is built from TRBV15 and TRBJ2-1; the match to TRBD2 covers 8 bases. The sequence came from a man younger than 30 with COVID-19, enrolled during active disease. The sequenced sample was peripheral blood. The CDR3: CATKTLAGSYNEQFF. CDR3 DNA: TGTGCCACCAAGACCCTAGCGGGCTCCTACAATGAGCAGTTCTTC. Combining the CDR3 with reference TRBV15 and TRBJ2-1 gives the whole variable domain DAMVIQNPRYQVTQFGKPVTLSCSQTLNHNVMYWYQQKSSQAPKLLFHYYDKDFNNEADTPDNFQSRRPNTSFCFLDIRSPGLGDTAMYLCATKTLAGSYNEQFFGPGTRLTVL.